Listed here is a single TCR beta chain. Its antigen is still unknown. The sample has other DNA sequences that encode this CDR3 too. cDNA synthesis used the whole RNA isolate, giving expressed TCRB sequences. The method was immunoSEQ multiplex PCR; TCRdb's version includes in-frame clones alone and lacks a portion of them. The sample consists of hundreds of thousands of clones, more than 12% of them appearing once. These data originate in a study of beta chain features in type 1 diabetes. Study-wide results and caveats: Type 1 diabetes patients had moderately but significantly shorter TCRB CDR3s in all four CD4+ subsets. The VDJ junctions of type 1 diabetes patients carried fewer insertions and more deletions. Naive, central memory and regulatory TCRB repertoires appeared more similar among patients than healthy donors.

V was trimmed by 0 bases and J by 0 bases, leaving 8 bases between them. Germline loops: CDR1 SGDLS, CDR2 YYNGEE. This CDR3 is 15 amino acids long. The chain links TRBV9 to TRBJ2-3, with D unclear. This clonotype originated in a man younger than 35 with type 1 diabetes. The specimen sequenced was naive CD4+ T cells from blood. The CDR3 region has the DNA TGTGCCAGCAGCGTAGCGCCGGTGAGCACAGATACGCAGTATTTT. Its protein is CASSVAPVSTDTQYF.